Included here is one T cell receptor (beta chain) sequence, with context. The germline CDR1 and CDR2 sequences are LNHDA and SQIVND (reference sequence). With V trimmed by 5 bases and J by 2 bases, 2 bases remained unmatched. This CDR3 has 13 amino acids. Assay: immunoSEQ multiplex PCR; the TCRdb copy retains only in-frame clones and omits some. The profile shows about 79,000 clones, around 90% of them singletons. This sample stems from a study of T cell changes during pregnancy in multiple sclerosis. The chain links TRBV19 to TRBJ2-7; 8 bases align to TRBD1. The clonotype originates from a female donor with multiple sclerosis, enrolled in a pregnancy study. The sequencing here drew on CD4+ T cells from peripheral blood mononuclear cells, taken in the second trimester of pregnancy. This chain's CDR3 is CASSSRGPYEQYF. The CDR3 bases are TGTGCCAGTAGTTCCAGGGGGCCCTACGAGCAGTACTTC.